What follows is one T cell receptor (beta chain) and its context. The CDR3 contains 15 residues. Germline lookup yields CDR1 MNHEY and CDR2 SMNVEV (reference sequence). A second roughly 6 to 12 cycle PCR used barcoded and J-beta primers. TCRdb reanalysed the 5' RACE reads using MiXCR and keeps one entry per CDR3 protein. The sample lists just over 1 million distinct CDR3 sequences, less than 50% seen once, with around 18% in the top ten. The data stem from a study of blood T cells in healthy people across ages. This TCR was sampled from a woman in her sixties or seventies in good health. Sequenced sample: blood. This chain uses TRBV27 with TRBJ2-1; D not certain. Gene TRBJ2-7 matches the end of the DNA better, so the J call may be wrong. The chain's CDR3 is CASSFTDSSYNEQYF. CDR3 nucleotides: TGTGCCAGCAGTTTTACGGATAGCTCCTACAATGAGCAGTACTTC.